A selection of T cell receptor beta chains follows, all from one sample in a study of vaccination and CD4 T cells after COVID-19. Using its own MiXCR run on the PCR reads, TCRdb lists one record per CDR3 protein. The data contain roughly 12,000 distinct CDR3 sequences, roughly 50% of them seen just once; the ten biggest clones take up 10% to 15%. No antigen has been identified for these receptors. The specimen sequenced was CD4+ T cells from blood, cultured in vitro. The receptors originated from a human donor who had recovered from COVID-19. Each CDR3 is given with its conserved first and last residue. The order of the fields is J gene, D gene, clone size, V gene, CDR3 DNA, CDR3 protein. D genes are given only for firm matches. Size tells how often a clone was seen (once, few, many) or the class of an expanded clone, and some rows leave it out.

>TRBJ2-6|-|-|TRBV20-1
TGCAGTGCCGTGGTTAGAGAGTTGAGGTCTGGGGCCAACGTCCTGACTTTC
CSAVVRELRSGANVLTF
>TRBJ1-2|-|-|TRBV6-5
TGTGCCAGCAGTTACTCCAGGGGCAGCGCTTTTTCGGGGGATGGCTACACCTTC
CASSYSRGSAFSGDGYTF
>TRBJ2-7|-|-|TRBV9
TGTGCCAGCAGCGTAGGGACTGGGGGTATTTTCGAGCAGTACTTC
CASSVGTGGIFEQYF
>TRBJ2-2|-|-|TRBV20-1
TGCAGTGCCAAACGTGGGACTAACACCGGGGAGCTGTTTTTT
CSAKRGTNTGELFF
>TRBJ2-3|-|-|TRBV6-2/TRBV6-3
TGTGCCAGCAGAGAGGCAGGACGCACAGATACGCAGTATTTT
CASREAGRTDTQYF
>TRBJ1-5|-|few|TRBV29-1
TGCAGCGTTGAAGGGTCTCCGGGCCAGCCCCAGCATTTT
CSVEGSPGQPQHF
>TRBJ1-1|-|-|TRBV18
TGTGCCAGCTCAGGGGGAGACAGGCTTAACACTGAAGCTTTCTTT
CASSGGDRLNTEAFF
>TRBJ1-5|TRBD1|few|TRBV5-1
TGCGCCAGCAGCCCGGCCCCGGGACAGGTTCGACAGCCCCAGCATTTT
CASSPAPGQVRQPQHF
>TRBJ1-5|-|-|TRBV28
TGTGCCAGCAGCCGGGACACCGGGGTATATCAGCCCCAGCATTTT
CASSRDTGVYQPQHF
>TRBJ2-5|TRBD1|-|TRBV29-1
TGCAGCACCCTTGACCGGGACAGAAAAGAGACCCAGTACTTC
CSTLDRDRKETQYF
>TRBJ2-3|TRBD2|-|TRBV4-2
TGTGCCAGCAGCCAAGAGGCGGGAGGGCCAGATACGCAGTATTTT
CASSQEAGGPDTQYF
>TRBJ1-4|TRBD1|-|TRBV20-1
TGCAGTGCTTGGACAGGGGGAGGAGAAAAACTGTTTTTT
CSAWTGGGEKLFF
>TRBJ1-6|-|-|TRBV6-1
TGTGCCAGCAGTGTCGATCCGAATAATTCACCCCTCCACTTT
CASSVDPNNSPLHF
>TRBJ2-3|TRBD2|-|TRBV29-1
TGCAGCGGAACCGGGCTGGGCGGGAGCAATGTTGATACGCAGTATTTT
CSGTGLGGSNVDTQYF
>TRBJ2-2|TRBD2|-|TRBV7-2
TGTGCCAGCAGCGCCAGGACTAGCGGGAGTCCGAGGGACACCGGGGAGCTGTTTTTT
CASSARTSGSPRDTGELFF
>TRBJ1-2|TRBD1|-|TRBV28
TGTGCCAGCAGCCGGGACAGCCTCTATGGCTACACCTTC
CASSRDSLYGYTF
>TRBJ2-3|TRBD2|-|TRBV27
TGTGCCAGCAGTTCCGGACTAGCGGGCACAGATACGCAGTATTTT
CASSSGLAGTDTQYF
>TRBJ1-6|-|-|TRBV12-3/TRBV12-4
TGTGCCAGCAGTTTAAGGCGTCCGGGGGCACCCCTCCACTTT
CASSLRRPGAPLHF
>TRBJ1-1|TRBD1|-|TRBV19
TGTGCCAGTAGTATAGTCGCAGGGGGCGGCACTGAAGCTTTCTTT
CASSIVAGGGTEAFF
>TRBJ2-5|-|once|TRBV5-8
TGTGCCAGCAGCTTGGAATACAACACAGGGTCAGAGACCCAGTACTTC
CASSLEYNTGSETQYF
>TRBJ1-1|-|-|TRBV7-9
TGTGCCAGCAGCCCCGAGGGAATAGGGACTGAAGCTTTCTTT
CASSPEGIGTEAFF
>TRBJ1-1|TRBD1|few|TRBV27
TGTGCCAGCAGGACCTTGACAGGGAGGGACACTGAAGCTTTCTTT
CASRTLTGRDTEAFF
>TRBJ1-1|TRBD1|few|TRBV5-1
TGCGCCAGCAGCAAGAACAGGGGGCCTGAAGCTTTCTTT
CASSKNRGPEAFF
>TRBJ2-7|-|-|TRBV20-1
TGCAGTGCCAGTCCCGCGGGCCCTTCCTACGAGCAGTACTTC
CSASPAGPSYEQYF
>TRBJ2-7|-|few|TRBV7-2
TGTGCCAGCAGCTTAGATGTCAGGGCCTACGAGCAGTACTTC
CASSLDVRAYEQYF
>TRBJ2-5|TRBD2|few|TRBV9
TGTGCCAGTTCCGAAACGGGGGGGGAGACCCAGTACTTC
CASSETGGETQYF
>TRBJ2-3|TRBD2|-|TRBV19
TGTGCCAGTAGACCGGGACTAGTAAGCACAGATACGCAGTATTTT
CASRPGLVSTDTQYF
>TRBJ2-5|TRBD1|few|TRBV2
TGTGCCAGCAGTGAAGGGACAGGGGGTTACGAGACCCAGTACTTC
CASSEGTGGYETQYF
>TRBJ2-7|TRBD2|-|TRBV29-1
TGCAGCGTCCGAACCGGGACTAGCGGGATGAACTACGAGCAGTACTTC
CSVRTGTSGMNYEQYF
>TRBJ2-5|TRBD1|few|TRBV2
TGTGCCAGTACTCGGGACAGACAAGAGACCCAGTACTTC
CASTRDRQETQYF
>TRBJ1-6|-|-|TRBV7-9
TGTGCCAGCAGCTTAGTAACCAATTCACCCCTCCACTTT
CASSLVTNSPLHF
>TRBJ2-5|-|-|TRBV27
TGTGCCAGCCGTATACGGTACCAAGAGACCCAGTACTTC
CASRIRYQETQYF
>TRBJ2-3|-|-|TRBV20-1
TGCAGTGCTAGAGATCCCGGAGGGGCCACAGATACGCAGTATTTT
CSARDPGGATDTQYF
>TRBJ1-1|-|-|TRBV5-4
TGTGCCAGCAGCTTGCAAGGCCAGACTGAAGCTTTCTTT
CASSLQGQTEAFF
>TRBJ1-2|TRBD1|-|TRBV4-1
TGCGCCAGCAGCCAAGGAGCCGGGACAGGGCCCTATGGCTACACCTTC
CASSQGAGTGPYGYTF
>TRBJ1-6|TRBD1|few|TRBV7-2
TGTGCCAGCAGCTTAGACCACCGGAGGGGGCCAAGTTTATTACCCCTCCACTTT
CASSLDHRRGPSLLPLHF
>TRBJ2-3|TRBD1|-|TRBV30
TGTGCCTGGAGTGATTGGACAGGGGGCACAGATACGCAGTATTTT
CAWSDWTGGTDTQYF
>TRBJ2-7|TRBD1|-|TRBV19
TGTGCCAGTAGTACCACCGGGACAGTCTCCTACGAGCAGTACTTC
CASSTTGTVSYEQYF
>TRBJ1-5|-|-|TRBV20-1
TGCAGTGCTAGGGAATGGCGGAATCAGCCCCAGCATTTT
CSAREWRNQPQHF
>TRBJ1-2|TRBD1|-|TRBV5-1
TGCGCCAGCCGGACAGGGGTCACCGGTGATGGCTACACCTTC
CASRTGVTGDGYTF
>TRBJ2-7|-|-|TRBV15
TGTGCCACCAGCAGAACCCCCGGACAGCCCAATTTCTCCTACGAGCAGTACTTC
CATSRTPGQPNFSYEQYF
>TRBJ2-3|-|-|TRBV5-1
TGCGCCAGCAGCTTGGGGTGGGGAAGGACAGTCCTCACAGATACGCAGTATTTT
CASSLGWGRTVLTDTQYF
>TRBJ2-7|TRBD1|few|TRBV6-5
TGTGCCAGCAGTTCTTCCGGCGGGACAGGTTATGGTGAGCAGTACTTC
CASSSSGGTGYGEQYF
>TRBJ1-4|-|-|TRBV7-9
TGTGCCAGCAGTTCCGACGTTAAACCTAATGAAAAACTGTTTTTT
CASSSDVKPNEKLFF
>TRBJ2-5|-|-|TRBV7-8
TGTGCCAGCAGCTTGGGGACTGGGTCTTGGGAGACCCAGTACTTC
CASSLGTGSWETQYF
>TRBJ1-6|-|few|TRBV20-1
TGCAGTGCTCCAGACCGGTTATATAATTCACCCCTCCACTTT
CSAPDRLYNSPLHF
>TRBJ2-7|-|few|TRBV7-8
TGTGCCAGCAGCGAGAATGGGGGTTACTACGAGCAGTACTTC
CASSENGGYYEQYF
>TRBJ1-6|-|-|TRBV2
TGTGCCAGCAGTGAGCTGCGGGGGGATTCACCCCTCCACTTT
CASSELRGDSPLHF
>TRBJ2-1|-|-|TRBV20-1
TGCAGTGCTAGAGTCCGCCTGGGCGGAACCTACAATGAGCAGTTCTTC
CSARVRLGGTYNEQFF
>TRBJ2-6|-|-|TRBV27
TGTGCCAGCACCGCCTCTGGGGCCAACGTCCTGACTTTC
CASTASGANVLTF
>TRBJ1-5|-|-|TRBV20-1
TGCAGTGCTAGAGGATGGGGCAGTGACAATAGCAATCAGCCCCAGCATTTT
CSARGWGSDNSNQPQHF
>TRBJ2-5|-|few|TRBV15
TGTGCCACCAGCCCCCCAGGCTCCAACCTCCAAGAGACCCAGTACTTC
CATSPPGSNLQETQYF
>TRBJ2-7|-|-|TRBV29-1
TGCAGCGCTACATACGGAGTTGCCGAGCAGTACTTC
CSATYGVAEQYF
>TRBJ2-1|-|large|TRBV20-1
TGCAGTGCTAGAGGGGGCGAAGGTGGCGGAGGCTACAATGAGCAGTTCTTC
CSARGGEGGGGYNEQFF
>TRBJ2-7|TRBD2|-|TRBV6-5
TGTGCCAGCAGTTACAGGGGCCCGCGGGGGGAGCAGTACTTC
CASSYRGPRGEQYF